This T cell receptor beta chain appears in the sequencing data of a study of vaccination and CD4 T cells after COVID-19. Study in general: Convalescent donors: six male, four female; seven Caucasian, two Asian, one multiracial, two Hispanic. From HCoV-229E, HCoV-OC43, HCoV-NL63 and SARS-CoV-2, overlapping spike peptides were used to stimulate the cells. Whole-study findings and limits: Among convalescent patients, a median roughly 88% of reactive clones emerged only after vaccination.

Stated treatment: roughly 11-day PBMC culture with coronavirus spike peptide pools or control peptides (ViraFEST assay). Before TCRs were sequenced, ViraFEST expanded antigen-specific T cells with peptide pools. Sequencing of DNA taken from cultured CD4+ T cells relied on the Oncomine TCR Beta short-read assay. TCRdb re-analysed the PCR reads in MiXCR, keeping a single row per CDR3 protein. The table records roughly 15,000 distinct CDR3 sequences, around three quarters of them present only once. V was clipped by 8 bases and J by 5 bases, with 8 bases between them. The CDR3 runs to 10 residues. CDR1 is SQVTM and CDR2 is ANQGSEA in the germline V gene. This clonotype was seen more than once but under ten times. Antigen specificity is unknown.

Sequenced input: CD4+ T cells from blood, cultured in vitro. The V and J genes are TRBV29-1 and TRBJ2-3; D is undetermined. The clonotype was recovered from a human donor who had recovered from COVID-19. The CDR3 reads CSPMVDTQYF. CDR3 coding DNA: TGCAGCCCCATGGTAGATACGCAGTATTTT.